Below, one T cell receptor beta chain is given with its context. The RNA, about 0.5 to 1 ug, was put through reverse transcription using random hexamers. Each CDR3 protein is one row after TCRdb ran MiXCR on the immunoSEQ multiplex PCR reads. This table has 200,000 or so distinct CDR3 sequences, approximately 95% appearing once. The CDR3 is 13 residues long. CDR1 is MDHEN, CDR2 SYDVKM, per germline. V lost 7 bases and J 5 bases, leaving 9 bases between the germline ends. This sample is part of a study of CD8 T cells in Susac syndrome. This clonotype was sampled from a human donor with multiple sclerosis. The sample taken for sequencing was CD4+ T cells from PBMCs. The V gene is TRBV28, the J gene TRBJ1-6; unclear D gene. The CDR3 DNA follows: TGTGCCAGCAACCGGATAGATAATTCACCCCTCCACTTT. This codes for CASNRIDNSPLHF.